The entry that follows covers one T cell receptor beta chain sequence. Antigen unknown. V lost 3 bases to trimming and J lost 2 bases, with 23 bases between them. Germline V CDR1 and CDR2: SGHVS, FNYEAQ. The CDR3 has 18 amino acids. The data originate from a study of T cell responses to AZD1222 COVID-19 vaccine. Overall study context: Pooling of second doses given at about 4 or about 12 weeks was done.

The protocol was immunoSEQ multiplex PCR, while the TCRdb copy is restricted to in-frame clones and leaves out a portion. The data show 55,000 to 85,000 clones, with around 84% seen just once and about 10% held by the top ten. Findings of the study overall: Targets within unmutated variant regions were reportedly found for nearly half of spike-specific TCRs. Donors, mostly white British, included more females; clonal diversity was possibly underestimated. Repertoire collection took place solely once the T cell response had peaked.

This sequence was found in an adult in good health. The sample in question was peripheral blood, obtained on day 0 of AZD1222 vaccination. The gene calls are TRBV7-6 and TRBJ2-7; no definite D call. CDR3 residues: CASSFLTRAFVFAYEQYF. CDR3 nucleotides: TGTGCCAGCAGCTTCCTCACTCGGGCCTTCGTATTCGCCTACGAGCAGTACTTC.